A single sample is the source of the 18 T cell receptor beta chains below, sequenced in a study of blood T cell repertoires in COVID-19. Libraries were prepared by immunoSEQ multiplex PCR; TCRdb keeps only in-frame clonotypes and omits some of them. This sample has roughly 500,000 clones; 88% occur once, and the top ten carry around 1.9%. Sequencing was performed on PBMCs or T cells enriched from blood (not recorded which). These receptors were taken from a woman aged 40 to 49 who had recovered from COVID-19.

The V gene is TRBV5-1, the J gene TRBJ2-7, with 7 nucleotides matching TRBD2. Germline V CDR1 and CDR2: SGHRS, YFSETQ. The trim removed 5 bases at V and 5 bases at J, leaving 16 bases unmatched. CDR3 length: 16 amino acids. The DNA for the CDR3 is TGCGCCAGCAGGTTAAGGACTAGTGAGTTCGGGCACGAGCAGTACTTC. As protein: CASRLRTSEFGHEQYF. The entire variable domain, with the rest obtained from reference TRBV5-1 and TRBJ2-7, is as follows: KAGVTQTPRYLIKTRGQQVTLSCSPISGHRSVSWYQQTPGQGLQFLFEYFSETQRNKGNFPGRFSGRQFSNSRSEMNVSTLELGDSALYLCASRLRTSEFGHEQYFGPGTRLTVT.

CDR3 sequence reads: CASSAWTGGTEAFF. In DNA form, the CDR3 reads TGTGCCAGTAGTGCCTGGACAGGGGGCACTGAAGCTTTCTTT. This chain links TRBV19 with TRBJ1-1; 10 bases line up with TRBD1. The trim removed 5 bases at V and 4 bases at J, leaving 4 bases unmatched. CDR1 and CDR2 from the germline V gene are LNHDA and SQIVND (reference sequence). The CDR3 is 14 residues long.

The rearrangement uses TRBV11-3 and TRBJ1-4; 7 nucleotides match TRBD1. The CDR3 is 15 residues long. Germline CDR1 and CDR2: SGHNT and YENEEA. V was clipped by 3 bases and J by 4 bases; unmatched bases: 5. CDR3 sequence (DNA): TGTGCCAGCAGCTTGGGGACAGCGCTTAATGAAAAACTGTTTTTT. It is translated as CASSLGTALNEKLFF.

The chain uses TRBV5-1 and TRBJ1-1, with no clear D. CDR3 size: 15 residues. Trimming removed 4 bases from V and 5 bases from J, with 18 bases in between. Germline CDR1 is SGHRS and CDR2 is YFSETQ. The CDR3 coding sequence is TGCGCCAGCAGCGTAACCGGGCCCCGGGGAACTGAAGCTTTCTTT. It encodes CASSVTGPRGTEAFF.

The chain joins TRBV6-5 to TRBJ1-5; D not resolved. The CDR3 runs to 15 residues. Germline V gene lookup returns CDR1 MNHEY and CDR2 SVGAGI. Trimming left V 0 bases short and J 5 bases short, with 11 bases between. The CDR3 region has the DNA TGTGCCAGCAGTTACTCGAATAGCTTAGATCAGCCCCAGCATTTT. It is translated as CASSYSNSLDQPQHF.

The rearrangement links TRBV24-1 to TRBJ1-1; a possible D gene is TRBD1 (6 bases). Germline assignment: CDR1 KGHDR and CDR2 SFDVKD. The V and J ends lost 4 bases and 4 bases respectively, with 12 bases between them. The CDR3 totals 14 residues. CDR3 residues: CATSEGGASTEAFF. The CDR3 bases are TGTGCCACCAGTGAAGGGGGGGCCAGCACTGAAGCTTTCTTT.

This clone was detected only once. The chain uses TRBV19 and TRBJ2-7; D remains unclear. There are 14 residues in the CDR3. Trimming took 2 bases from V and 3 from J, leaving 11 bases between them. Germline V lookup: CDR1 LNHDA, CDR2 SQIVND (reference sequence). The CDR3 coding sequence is TGTGCCAGTAGTATAAGCACAGCCTACTACGAGCAGTACTTC. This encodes CASSISTAYYEQYF.

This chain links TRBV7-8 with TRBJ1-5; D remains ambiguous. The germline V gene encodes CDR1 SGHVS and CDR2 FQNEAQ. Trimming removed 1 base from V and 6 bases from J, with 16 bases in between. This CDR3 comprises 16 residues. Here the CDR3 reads CASSLVSTTRSQPQHF. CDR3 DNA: TGTGCCAGCAGCTTAGTATCGACAACGAGAAGTCAGCCCCAGCATTTT.

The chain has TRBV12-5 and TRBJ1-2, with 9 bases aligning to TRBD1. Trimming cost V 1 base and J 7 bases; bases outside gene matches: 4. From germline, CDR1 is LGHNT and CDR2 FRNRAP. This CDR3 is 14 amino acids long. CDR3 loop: CASGLGTGAFGYTF. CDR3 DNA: TGTGCTAGTGGTTTGGGGACAGGGGCTTTTGGCTACACCTTC.

The DNA of the CDR3 is TGTGCCAGCAGTCAAAAGACAGGGGGCGGGGGAGAGCAGTACTTC. Amino acid sequence: CASSQKTGGGGEQYF. The chain employs TRBV27 and TRBJ2-7, with TRBD1 matching over 10 bases. Trimming cost V 5 bases and J 7 bases; bases outside gene matches: 11. The CDR3 covers 15 residues. The germline V gene encodes CDR1 MNHEY and CDR2 SMNVEV (reference sequence).

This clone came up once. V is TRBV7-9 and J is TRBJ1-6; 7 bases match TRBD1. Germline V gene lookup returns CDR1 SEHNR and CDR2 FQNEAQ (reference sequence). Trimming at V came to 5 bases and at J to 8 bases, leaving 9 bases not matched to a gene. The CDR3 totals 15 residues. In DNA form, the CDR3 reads TGTGCCAGCAGCGGCGGGACAGTTTACTATTCACCCCTCCACTTT. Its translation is CASSGGTVYYSPLHF.

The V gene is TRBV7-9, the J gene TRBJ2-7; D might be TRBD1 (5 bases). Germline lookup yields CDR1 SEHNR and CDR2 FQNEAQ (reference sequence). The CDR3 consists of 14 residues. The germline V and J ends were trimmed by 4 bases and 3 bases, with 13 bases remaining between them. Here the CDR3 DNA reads TGTGCCAGCAGCTCTCAGGGCCCTTACTACGAGCAGTACTTC. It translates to CASSSQGPYYEQYF.

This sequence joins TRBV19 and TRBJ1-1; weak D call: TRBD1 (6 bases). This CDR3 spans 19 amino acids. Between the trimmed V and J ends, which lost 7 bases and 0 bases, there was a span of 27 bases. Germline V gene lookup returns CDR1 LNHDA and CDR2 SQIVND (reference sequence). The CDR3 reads CASIPLYKTGPDMNTEAFF. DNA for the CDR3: TGTGCCAGTATCCCTCTATATAAGACAGGCCCGGACATGAACACTGAAGCTTTCTTT.

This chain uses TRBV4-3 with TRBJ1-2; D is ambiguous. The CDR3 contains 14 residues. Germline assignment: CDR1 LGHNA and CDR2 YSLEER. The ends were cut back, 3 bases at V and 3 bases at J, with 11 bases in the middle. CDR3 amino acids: CASSHSARDYGYTF. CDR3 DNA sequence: TGCGCCAGCAGCCATTCAGCGAGGGACTATGGCTACACCTTC.

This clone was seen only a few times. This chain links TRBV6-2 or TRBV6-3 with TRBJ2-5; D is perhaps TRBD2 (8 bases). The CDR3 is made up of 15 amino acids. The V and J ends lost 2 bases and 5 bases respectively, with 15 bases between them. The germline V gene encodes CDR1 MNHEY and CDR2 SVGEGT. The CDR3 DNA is TGTGCCAGCAGTTACCTCGGGAGGGGGCGGGAGACCCAGTACTTC. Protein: CASSYLGRGRETQYF.

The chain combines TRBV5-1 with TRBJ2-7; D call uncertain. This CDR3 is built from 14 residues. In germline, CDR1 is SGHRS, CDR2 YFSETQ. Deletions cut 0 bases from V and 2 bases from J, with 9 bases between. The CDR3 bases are TGCGCCAGCAGCTTGGTTCCTCAGGCCTACGAGCAGTACTTC. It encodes CASSLVPQAYEQYF.

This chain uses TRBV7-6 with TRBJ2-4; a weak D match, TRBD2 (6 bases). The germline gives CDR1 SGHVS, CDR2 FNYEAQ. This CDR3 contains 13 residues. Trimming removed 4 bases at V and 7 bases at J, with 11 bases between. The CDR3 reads CASSSGTGNIQYF. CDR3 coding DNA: TGTGCCAGCAGCTCCGGGACTGGGAACATTCAGTACTTC.

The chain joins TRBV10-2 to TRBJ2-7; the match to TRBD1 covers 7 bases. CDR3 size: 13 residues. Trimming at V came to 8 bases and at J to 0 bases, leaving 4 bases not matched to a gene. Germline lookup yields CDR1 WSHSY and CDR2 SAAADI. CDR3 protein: CASGGQSSYEQYF. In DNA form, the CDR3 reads TGCGCCAGCGGGGGACAGAGCTCCTACGAGCAGTACTTC.